The clone carrying this T cell receptor (beta chain) was counted at least ten times. Its target is not known. TCRdb recomputed calls from the reads with MiXCR, one row per CDR3 protein. The sample lists 600,000 to 800,000 distinct CDR3 sequences, roughly 26% occurring once. The source of the sample is a study of T cell repertoires in cytomegalovirus infection. Study-wide points: Ex vivo, HLA-C-restricted CMV-specific TCR beta clonotypes prevailed over the rest of the response.

This CDR3 has 15 residues. The germline gives CDR1 SGHVS, CDR2 FNYEAQ. The junction had 9 bases not matched to a gene; V was cut back by 5 bases and J by 5 bases. The genes are TRBV7-6 and TRBJ2-5; 9 nucleotides match TRBD2. This receptor was obtained from a human donor in good health (CMV status not recorded). Some clones in this sample may be carry-over from other donors' samples. Sample: CD8+ T cells from PBMCs. CDR3 in amino acids: CASSRSGGDGETQYF. DNA for the CDR3: TGTGCCAGCAGCCGTAGCGGGGGAGACGGGGAGACCCAGTACTTC. The full variable domain, rest sourced from reference TRBV7-6 and TRBJ2-5, is GAGVSQSPRYKVTKRGQDVALRCDPISGHVSLYWYRQALGQGPEFLTYFNYEAQQDKSGLPNDRFSAERPEGSISTLTIQRTEQRDSAMYRCASSRSGGDGETQYFGPGTRLLVL.